These 14 T cell receptor beta chains were all obtained from the same sample, sequenced in a study of T cell repertoires in cytomegalovirus infection. Their specific antigens are unknown. TCRdb reanalysed the reads using MiXCR and keeps one entry per CDR3 protein. The data hold about 890,000 distinct CDR3 sequences, with around a third observed a single time. The specimen was cultured CD8+ T cells from PBMCs, collected from culture after CMV antigen stimulation. The receptors stem from a human donor in good health (CMV status not recorded). Some clones in this sample may be carry-over from other donors' samples.

The chain employs TRBV28 and TRBJ1-5, with D possibly matching TRBD1 (5 bases). Looked up from germline, CDR1 is MDHEN and CDR2 is SYDVKM. The CDR3 is 14 residues long. The ends were cut back, 2 bases at V and 3 bases at J, with 8 bases in the middle. The CDR3 DNA follows: TGTGCCAGCAGTTTAAGGGACGACAATCAGCCCCAGCATTTT. Translated: CASSLRDDNQPQHF.

The chain couples TRBV4-2 to TRBJ2-3; no reliable D call. Germline loops: CDR1 LGHNA, CDR2 YNFKEQ. CDR3 size: 17 residues. Trimming pared 0 bases from V and 1 base from J, leaving 14 bases between. The CDR3 region is CASSQDRVHPGTDTQYF. As DNA, the CDR3 is TGTGCCAGCAGCCAAGATAGAGTACACCCCGGCACAGATACGCAGTATTTT.

This clonotype was picked up a small number of times. The CDR3: CASSQAGGVETQYF. The CDR3 DNA is TGCGCCAGCAGCCAAGCAGGGGGTGTAGAGACCCAGTACTTC. J is TRBJ2-5 and V is TRBV4-1, with TRBD1 matching 7 bases. The CDR3 contains 14 residues. The germline V gene encodes CDR1 MGHRA and CDR2 YSYEKL. J was trimmed by 4 bases and V by 1 base; bases with no gene match: 3.

This clonotype has a handful of counts. The chain combines TRBV19 with TRBJ2-1, with 8 bases lining up with TRBD1. Per germline, CDR1 LNHDA and CDR2 SQIVND (reference sequence). The CDR3 sequence is 11 residues long. After removal of 6 bases from V and 16 bases from J, the junction contained 8 bases not matched to a gene. CDR3 residues: CASRTPGQEFF. The CDR3 DNA is TGTGCCAGTAGAACTCCGGGACAGGAATTCTTC.

The V and J genes are TRBV9 and TRBJ2-3, with D possibly TRBD2 on 7 matching bases. V lost 3 bases and J 1 base, leaving 9 bases between the germline ends. Germline V gene sequence: CDR1 SGDLS, CDR2 YYNGEE. This CDR3 region has 14 residues. As DNA, the CDR3 is TGTGCCAGCAGCGCGGGGGGCGGCACAGATACGCAGTATTTT. The encoded protein is CASSAGGGTDTQYF.

This clonotype was found a few times. This chain joins TRBV29-1 and TRBJ2-2, with 7 bases fitting TRBD1. This CDR3 has 12 residues. Germline lookup yields CDR1 SQVTM and CDR2 ANQGSEA. Trimming took 5 bases from V and 6 from J; bases not matched to a gene: 3. The CDR3 sequence is CSVWQGAGELFF. CDR3 DNA: TGCAGCGTTTGGCAGGGGGCCGGGGAGCTGTTTTTT.

The chain combines TRBV12-3 or TRBV12-4 with TRBJ1-6; 7 nucleotides align to TRBD1. V lost 4 bases, J lost 9 bases, and 6 bases stayed unmatched. The CDR3 runs 14 residues. The CDR3 loop is CASSYTGVVSPLHF. CDR3 nucleotide sequence: TGTGCCAGCAGTTATACAGGGGTAGTTTCACCCCTCCACTTT.

This clonotype was picked up a small number of times. The chain uses TRBV6-4 and TRBJ2-5; TRBD1 might be the D (6 bases). The germline V gene encodes CDR1 MRHNA and CDR2 SNTAGT. Trimming removed 3 bases from V and 5 bases from J, with 19 bases in between. CDR3 length equals 16 residues. The CDR3 is CASSEISGGPGETQYF. CDR3 coding DNA: TGTGCCAGCAGTGAAATATCTGGGGGCCCTGGGGAGACCCAGTACTTC.

This clonotype came up a few times. J is TRBJ1-5 and V is TRBV6-5; 8 nucleotides agree with TRBD1. This CDR3 has 13 amino acids. V lost 7 bases and J lost 6; bases outside the gene matches: 5. Looked up from germline, CDR1 is MNHEY and CDR2 is SVGAGI. CDR3: CASTGQGGQPQHF. CDR3 bases: TGTGCCAGCACTGGACAGGGTGGTCAGCCCCAGCATTTT.

The chain recombines TRBV6-1 with TRBJ2-7; D is undetermined. Trimming removed 6 bases at V and 2 bases at J, with 8 bases between. The CDR3 is 12 amino acids. CDR1 is MNHNS, CDR2 SASEGT, per germline. CDR3 amino acids: CASRAPAYEQYV. The DNA of the CDR3 is TGTGCCAGCAGGGCGCCAGCCTACGAGCAGTACGTC.

This clonotype was recorded a few times. This sequence joins TRBV5-5 and TRBJ1-1, with 7 positions matching TRBD1. With V trimmed by 4 bases and J by 7 bases, 4 bases remained unmatched. The CDR3 runs to 12 residues. Germline lookup yields CDR1 SGHKS and CDR2 YYEKEE (reference sequence). The CDR3, as DNA: TGTGCCAGCAGCGTGGGACAGATTGAAGCTTTCTTT. Protein product: CASSVGQIEAFF.

The V call is TRBV12-3 or TRBV12-4, the J call TRBJ2-2; 7 nucleotides align to TRBD1. V was clipped by 5 bases and J by 6 bases; unmatched bases: 3. This CDR3 is 13 amino acids long. The chain's CDR3 is CASSRQGPGELFF. The CDR3 region has the DNA TGTGCCAGCAGTAGACAGGGCCCCGGGGAGCTGTTTTTT.

The V gene is TRBV15, the J gene TRBJ1-2; 11 positions agree with TRBD1. V gave up 5 bases and J gave up 7 bases; unmatched junction bases: 12. The germline V gene has CDR1 LNHNV and CDR2 YYDKDF (reference sequence). The CDR3 sequence is 16 residues long. For the CDR3, the DNA is TGTGCCACCAGCCCCCGGACAGGGGGCAAATGGAGTGGCTACACCTTC. Encoded protein: CATSPRTGGKWSGYTF. Complete variable domain (other parts from reference TRBV15 and TRBJ1-2): DAMVIQNPRYQVTQFGKPVTLSCSQTLNHNVMYWYQQKSSQAPKLLFHYYDKDFNNEADTPDNFQSRRPNTSFCFLDIRSPGLGDTAMYLCATSPRTGGKWSGYTFGSGTRLTVV.

This clonotype was found a few times. V and J are TRBV27 and TRBJ1-4; possibly TRBD1 for D (6 bases). The CDR3 covers 16 residues. V lost 0 bases to trimming and J lost 7 bases, with 15 bases between them. The germline gives CDR1 MNHEY, CDR2 SMNVEV (reference sequence). The CDR3 reads CASSLSEGGGGEKLFF. CDR3 DNA: TGTGCCAGCAGTTTATCGGAGGGGGGTGGCGGTGAAAAACTGTTTTTT.